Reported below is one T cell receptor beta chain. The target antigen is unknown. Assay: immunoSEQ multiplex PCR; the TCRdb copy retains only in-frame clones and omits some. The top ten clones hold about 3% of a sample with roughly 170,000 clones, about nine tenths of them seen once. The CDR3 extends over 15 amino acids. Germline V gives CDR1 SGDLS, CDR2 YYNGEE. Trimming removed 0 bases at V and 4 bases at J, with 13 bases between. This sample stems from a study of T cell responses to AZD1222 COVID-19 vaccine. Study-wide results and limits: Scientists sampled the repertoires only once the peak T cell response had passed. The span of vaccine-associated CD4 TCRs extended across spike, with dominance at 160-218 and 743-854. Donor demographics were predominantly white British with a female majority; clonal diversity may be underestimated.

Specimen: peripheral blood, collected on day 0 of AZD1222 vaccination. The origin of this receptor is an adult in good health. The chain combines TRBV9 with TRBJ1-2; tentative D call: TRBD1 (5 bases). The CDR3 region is CASSVGSRDAYGYTF. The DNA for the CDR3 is TGTGCCAGCAGCGTAGGGAGCAGGGATGCCTATGGCTACACCTTC.